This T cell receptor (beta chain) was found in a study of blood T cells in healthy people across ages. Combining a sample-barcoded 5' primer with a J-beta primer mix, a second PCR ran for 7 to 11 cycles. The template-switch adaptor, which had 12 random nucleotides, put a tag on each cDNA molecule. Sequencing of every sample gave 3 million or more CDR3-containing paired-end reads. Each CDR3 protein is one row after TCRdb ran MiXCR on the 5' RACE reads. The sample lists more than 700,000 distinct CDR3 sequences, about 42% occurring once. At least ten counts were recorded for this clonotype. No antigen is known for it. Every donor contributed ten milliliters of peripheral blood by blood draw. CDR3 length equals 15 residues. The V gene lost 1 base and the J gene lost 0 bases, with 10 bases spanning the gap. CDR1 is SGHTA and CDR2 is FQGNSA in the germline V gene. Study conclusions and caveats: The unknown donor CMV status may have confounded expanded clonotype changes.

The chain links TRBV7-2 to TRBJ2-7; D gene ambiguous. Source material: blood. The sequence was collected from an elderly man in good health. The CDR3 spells CASSLGGHSSYEQYF. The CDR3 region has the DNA TGTGCCAGCAGCTTAGGAGGCCACTCCTCCTACGAGCAGTACTTC. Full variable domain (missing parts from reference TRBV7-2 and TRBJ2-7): GAGVSQSPSNKVTEKGKDVELRCDPISGHTALYWYRQSLGQGLEFLIYFQGNSAPDKSGLPSDRFSAERTGGSVSTLTIQRTQQEDSAVYLCASSLGGHSSYEQYFGPGTRLTVT.